One sample yielded the 23 T cell receptor beta chains listed below, sequenced in a study of OX40 agonist ivuxolimab in advanced cancers. Measured with immunoSEQ multiplex PCR; TCRdb has only the in-frame clones, and not every one. The data contain 79,000 or so clones, almost 85% of them singletons. Source: CD4+ or CD8+ T cells sorted from blood, taken in a trial of the OX40 agonist ivuxolimab. The receptors were sampled from an adult with an advanced solid tumor such as melanoma, head and neck, liver or kidney cancer.

V and J are TRBV6-5 and TRBJ1-1, with 9 bases aligning to TRBD1. The CDR3 runs 15 residues. Germline values: CDR1 MNHEY, CDR2 SVGAGI. With 8 bases clipped from V and 5 bases from J, the junction kept 12 bases outside the gene matches. CDR3 sequence (DNA): TGTGCCAGCCAAAACAGGGGGCTGTTTAATACTGAAGCTTTCTTT. It encodes CASQNRGLFNTEAFF.

This clone was observed a few times. CDR3 sequence: CASSPQGVSYTF. The CDR3 nucleotides are TGTGCCAGCAGCCCACAGGGGGTGAGCTACACCTTC. The chain couples TRBV7-9 to TRBJ1-2; 8 bases fit TRBD1. V lost 5 bases to trimming and J lost 9 bases; unmatched junction nucleotides: 5. The CDR3 totals 12 residues. From germline, CDR1 is SEHNR and CDR2 FQNEAQ (reference sequence).

This sequence joins TRBV7-2 and TRBJ2-2; D is uncertain. The ends were cut back, 6 bases at V and 6 bases at J, with 8 bases in the middle. CDR1 is SGHTA, CDR2 FQGNSA, per germline. CDR3 length: 12 residues. CDR3 coding DNA: TGTGCCAGCAGTCCTCAGGCCGGGGAGCTGTTTTTT. This codes for CASSPQAGELFF.

The V and J genes are TRBV7-8 and TRBJ1-5; 8 bases are a match to TRBD1. The germline V gene encodes CDR1 SGHVS and CDR2 FQNEAQ. The CDR3 spans 17 residues. With V trimmed by 2 bases and J by 0 bases, 6 bases remained unmatched. CDR3 in amino acids: CASSLSWTGNSNQPQHF. CDR3 coding DNA: TGTGCCAGCAGCTTATCCTGGACAGGGAATAGCAATCAGCCCCAGCATTTT.

The V call is TRBV29-1, the J call TRBJ1-1; no clear D. CDR3 length: 14 amino acids. Germline V gives CDR1 SQVTM, CDR2 ANQGSEA. Trimming removed 2 bases at V and 4 bases at J, with 14 bases between. CDR3 region: CSVETGPEGTEAFF. CDR3 DNA sequence: TGCAGCGTTGAAACCGGACCAGAGGGCACTGAAGCTTTCTTT.

CDR3 in amino acids: CASSIDPAGVNSPLHF. DNA of the CDR3: TGTGCCAGTAGTATAGACCCCGCAGGGGTGAATTCACCCCTCCACTTT. The chain employs TRBV19 and TRBJ1-6; D might be TRBD1 (6 bases). CDR1 is LNHDA, CDR2 SQIVND, per germline (reference sequence). Trimming pared 0 bases from V and 7 bases from J, leaving 13 bases between. The CDR3 spans 16 residues.

The J gene is TRBJ2-2, the V gene TRBV7-3, with D perhaps TRBD2 (6 bases). There are 15 residues in the CDR3. The germline V gene has CDR1 SGHTA and CDR2 FQGTGA. V was pared by 4 bases and J by 7 bases, with 16 bases between. The CDR3 DNA is TGTGCCAGCAGCTCTACCAGGGTGCGGGGCGGGGAGCTGTTTTTT. Protein: CASSSTRVRGGELFF.

In this sample, this clone turned up once. The V gene is TRBV19, the J gene TRBJ1-2; 10 bases fit TRBD1. CDR1 is LNHDA, CDR2 SQIVND, per germline (reference sequence). The CDR3 is made up of 15 amino acids. V shed 5 bases, J shed 4 bases, and the junction held 7 bases outside the gene matches. This CDR3 is CASSWGQGRTYGYTF. CDR3 bases: TGTGCCAGTAGTTGGGGACAGGGGCGTACCTATGGCTACACCTTC.

V usage is TRBV5-1 and J usage is TRBJ1-2; D not certain. Per the germline V gene, CDR1 is SGHRS and CDR2 is YFSETQ. With 0 bases removed from V and 4 bases from J, the gap between germline ends came to 13 bases. This CDR3 is 15 amino acids long. In nucleotides, the CDR3 is TGCGCCAGCAGCTTGGGAACTTCACGGCTCTATGGCTACACCTTC. Translating gives CASSLGTSRLYGYTF.

The rearrangement uses TRBV6-5 and TRBJ1-2; the match to TRBD1 covers 9 bases. Germline CDR1 is MNHEY and CDR2 is SVGAGI. The CDR3 contains 14 residues. V shed 6 bases and J 6 bases; nucleotides not matched to a gene: 8. This CDR3 is CASRPGTGRDGYTF. DNA for the CDR3: TGTGCCAGCAGACCCGGGACAGGGCGAGATGGCTACACCTTC.

A single count supports this clone. J is TRBJ2-2 and V is TRBV9; the D gene could be TRBD1 or TRBD2 (5 bases each). This CDR3 is 16 amino acids long. Trimming took 0 bases from V and 6 from J, leaving 15 bases between them. CDR1 and CDR2 (germline): SGDLS, YYNGEE. CDR3 amino acids: CASSVVRDLRAGELFF. The CDR3 coding sequence is TGTGCCAGCAGCGTAGTCCGGGATCTCAGGGCCGGGGAGCTGTTTTTT.

V is TRBV4-3 and J is TRBJ2-2, with D maybe TRBD1 (6 bases). This CDR3 region has 17 residues. Per the germline V gene, CDR1 is LGHNA and CDR2 is YSLEER. V was shortened by 0 bases and J by 4 bases, with 15 bases between the two germline ends. The CDR3 region has the DNA TGCGCCAGCAGCCAAGAGGGGCAGGGGTTGATCACCGGGGAGCTGTTTTTT. It codes for CASSQEGQGLITGELFF.

The genes are TRBV7-3 and TRBJ2-7; 15 positions agree with TRBD2. Germline values: CDR1 SGHTA, CDR2 FQGTGA. CDR3 size: 18 residues. V lost 0 bases to trimming and J lost 7 bases; unmatched junction nucleotides: 10. The CDR3 bases are TGTGCCAGCAGCTTAACTGGACTAGCGGGGGGGATGCCTCGAGAGCAGTACTTC. This translates into CASSLTGLAGGMPREQYF.

The chain combines TRBV6-5 with TRBJ1-5, with D unresolved. The CDR3 is 14 residues long. V was shortened by 8 bases and J by 0 bases, with 11 bases between the two germline ends. CDR1 and CDR2 from the germline V gene are MNHEY and SVGAGI. This chain's CDR3 is CASSPIFSNQPQHF. The CDR3 region has the DNA TGTGCCAGCTCACCCATTTTTAGCAATCAGCCCCAGCATTTT.

This clone was observed a handful of times. The chain uses TRBV27 and TRBJ1-5; D is unresolved. Germline V gene data show CDR1 as MNHEY and CDR2 as SMNVEV (reference sequence). The CDR3 runs 14 residues. V lost 4 bases and J 9 bases, leaving 16 bases between the germline ends. The CDR3 reads CASSSLESLGPQHF. CDR3 DNA sequence: TGTGCCAGCAGTTCACTTGAATCCCTTGGGCCCCAGCATTTT.

The V gene is TRBV21-1, the J gene TRBJ1-1; TRBD1, the table's D call, was not compared with the DNA. TRBV21-1 is tagged as a pseudogene. The CDR3 totals 13 residues. CDR3 nucleotide sequence: TGTGCCAGCCCCCTCCGGCTGGGGCCTGAAGCTTTCTTT. Translating it yields CASPLRLGPEAFF.

This clone has just one count. This rearrangement joins TRBV7-2 to TRBJ2-3, with 8 bases lining up with TRBD2. V dropped 4 bases and J dropped 4; count of bases not matched to a gene: 4. The CDR3 length is 14 residues. Germline lookup yields CDR1 SGHTA and CDR2 FQGNSA. The CDR3 DNA reads TGTGCCAGCAGCTGGCGGGGGGCCCCAGATACGCAGTATTTT. Translating gives CASSWRGAPDTQYF.

The V gene is TRBV2, the J gene TRBJ2-3; D not resolved. This CDR3 contains 11 residues. V lost 3 bases and J lost 8, with 6 bases in between. Germline V gene lookup returns CDR1 SNHLY and CDR2 FYNNEI. The CDR3 sequence is CASSDGSTQYF. CDR3 in DNA: TGTGCCAGCAGTGACGGCAGTACGCAGTATTTT.

This sequence joins TRBV5-1 and TRBJ2-2, with 7 bases aligning to TRBD2. The V and J ends lost 5 bases and 6 bases, in that order; junction bases with no gene match: 7. CDR3 length: 14 residues. Germline lookup yields CDR1 SGHRS and CDR2 YFSETQ. DNA of the CDR3: TGCGCCAGCAGATTGAGCGGGGAATCCGGGGAGCTGTTTTTT. Its translation: CASRLSGESGELFF. The full variable domain, in which reference TRBV5-1 and TRBJ2-2 provide the parts outside the CDR3, is KAGVTQTPRYLIKTRGQQVTLSCSPISGHRSVSWYQQTPGQGLQFLFEYFSETQRNKGNFPGRFSGRQFSNSRSEMNVSTLELGDSALYLCASRLSGESGELFFGEGSRLTVL.

The gene calls are TRBV30 and TRBJ2-7; 7 bases are shared with TRBD1. In germline, CDR1 is GTSNPN, CDR2 SVGIG (reference sequence). The CDR3 has 12 amino acids. V gave up 2 bases and J gave up 5 bases; unmatched junction bases: 3. In DNA, the CDR3 is TGTGCCTGGAGTCAACAGGGGCACGAGCAGTACTTC. This encodes CAWSQQGHEQYF.

This clone was recorded once. The chain employs TRBV7-3 and TRBJ2-6; D possibly corresponds to TRBD2 (7 bases). The V gene lost 5 bases and the J gene lost 0 bases, with 14 bases spanning the gap. Germline assignment: CDR1 SGHTA and CDR2 FQGTGA. The CDR3 is 17 residues long. The CDR3 DNA reads TGTGCCAGCAGCCCCTGGGGGGGGCTCTCTGGGGCCAACGTCCTGACTTTC. Protein: CASSPWGGLSGANVLTF.

As for this clone: The sample has other DNA sequences that encode this CDR3 too. The CDR3 spells CASSPPQETQYF. DNA of the CDR3: TGTGCCAGCTCACCACCGCAGGAGACCCAGTACTTC. The chain recombines TRBV18 with TRBJ2-5; D not resolved. The ends were cut back, 0 bases at V and 5 bases at J, with 4 bases in the middle. CDR3 length equals 12 residues. The V gene's germline CDR1 is KGHSH and CDR2 LQKENI.

The rearrangement joins TRBV19 to TRBJ2-5; D might be TRBD1 or TRBD2, each matching 5 bases. Trimming took 8 bases from V and 7 from J, leaving 20 bases between them. CDR1 and CDR2 (germline): LNHDA, SQIVND (reference sequence). This CDR3 comprises 14 residues. In nucleotides, the CDR3 is TGTGCCAGTGGCACCCAGGGCGCCGGAGGGACCCAGTACTTC. This gives the protein CASGTQGAGGTQYF.